A single sample gave rise to the 6 T cell receptor beta chains below, sequenced in a study of T cell responses to AZD1222 COVID-19 vaccine. TCRdb's copy holds only in-frame clones and misses some; the assay was immunoSEQ multiplex PCR. The repertoire holds roughly 110,000 clones, about 90% seen once, with roughly 21% in the top ten. Sequenced here: peripheral blood, sampled on day 0 of AZD1222 vaccination. These receptor sequences come from an adult in good health.

This chain connects TRBV11-3 to TRBJ2-5; TRBD2 aligns across 10 bases. Germline V CDR1 and CDR2: SGHNT, YENEEA. The V segment lost 5 bases and the J segment 0 bases; nucleotides outside the gene matches: 6. This CDR3 region has 16 residues. This CDR3 is CASSAGTSGDQETQYF. CDR3 bases: TGTGCCAGCAGCGCTGGAACTAGCGGGGACCAAGAGACCCAGTACTTC.

The J gene is TRBJ1-5, the V gene TRBV23-1; a possible D gene is TRBD1 (5 bases). TRBV23-1 is labeled an ORF, and its function is uncertain. This CDR3 comprises 14 residues. The CDR3 sequence: CASGLGQGGQPQHF. For the CDR3, the DNA is TGCGCATCCGGTTTAGGGCAGGGTGGTCAGCCCCAGCATTTT.

This sequence joins TRBV6-2 or TRBV6-3 and TRBJ1-6, with D tentatively TRBD1 (6 bases). Germline V gene lookup returns CDR1 MNHEY and CDR2 SVGEGT. The CDR3 runs to 15 residues. Trimming left V 2 bases short and J 8 bases short, with 13 bases between. The CDR3 sequence: CASSYKPGVYSPLHF. The CDR3 coding sequence is TGTGCCAGCAGTTACAAACCAGGGGTTTATTCACCCCTCCACTTT.

This sequence joins TRBV7-9 and TRBJ1-1, with D possibly TRBD1 on 5 matching bases. From germline, CDR1 is SEHNR and CDR2 FQNEAQ (reference sequence). V lost 4 bases and J 1 base, leaving 10 bases between the germline ends. This CDR3 is 14 amino acids long. The CDR3 loop is CASSWGTANTEAFF. CDR3 DNA: TGTGCCAGCAGCTGGGGGACCGCGAACACTGAAGCTTTCTTT.

CDR3 protein: CASSLGGGQGNTIYF. DNA for the CDR3: TGTGCCAGCAGCTTAGGCGGAGGACAAGGAAACACCATATATTTT. The chain carries TRBV7-8 and TRBJ1-3, with a weak D call TRBD1 (5 bases). Trimming pared 1 base from V and 4 bases from J, leaving 11 bases between. CDR3 length equals 15 residues. Germline V gene data show CDR1 as SGHVS and CDR2 as FQNEAQ.

This sequence joins TRBV19 and TRBJ2-2; D is undetermined. Trimming left V 3 bases short and J 7 bases short, with 12 bases between. The CDR3 extends over 14 amino acids. Germline CDR1 is LNHDA and CDR2 is SQIVND (reference sequence). The CDR3 loop is CASSIRQRLGELFF. In nucleotides, the CDR3 is TGTGCCAGTAGTATCCGTCAGCGCCTCGGGGAGCTGTTTTTT.